One sample yielded the 8 T cell receptor beta chains listed below, sequenced in a study of cytomegalovirus exposure and HLA in healthy donors. Clones were sequenced by immunoSEQ multiplex PCR, and TCRdb holds only the in-frame ones, with some missing. In the table there are 200,000 to 250,000 clones, approximately 83% of which are singletons. Sequencing used PBMCs. The source of these receptors is a woman aged 25 to 39 in good health and CMV-seropositive.

This chain uses TRBV9 with TRBJ2-2; the match to TRBD2 covers 10 bases. Unmatched junction bases numbered 9, after V lost 4 bases and J lost 6 bases. Germline lookup yields CDR1 SGDLS and CDR2 YYNGEE. The CDR3 runs to 16 residues. The DNA of the CDR3 is TGTGCCAGCAGCTTTACCGGGACTAGCGATTCCGGGGAGCTGTTTTTT. As protein: CASSFTGTSDSGELFF.

This chain uses TRBV4-1 with TRBJ1-2, with no clear D. The CDR3 spans 16 residues. Between the trimmed V and J ends, which lost 1 base and 4 bases, there was a span of 16 bases. Germline CDR1 is MGHRA and CDR2 is YSYEKL. CDR3 nucleotide sequence: TGCGCCAGCAGCCAAGCGGACCCTCGCCACGGCTATGGCTACACCTTC. Translation: CASSQADPRHGYGYTF.

This chain links TRBV29-1 with TRBJ2-7; TRBD2 aligns across 9 bases. This CDR3 has 14 amino acids. J gave up 0 bases and V 1 base, and 1 base lay outside the gene matches. Germline V gene sequence: CDR1 SQVTM, CDR2 ANQGSEA. The CDR3 reads CSVEVAGDSYEQYF. The CDR3 DNA is TGCAGCGTTGAAGTAGCGGGAGACTCCTACGAGCAGTACTTC.

The chain combines TRBV14 with TRBJ1-1; no reliable D call. Trimming left V 1 base short and J 4 bases short, with 7 bases between. Germline CDR1 reads SGHDN; CDR2 reads FVKESK. There are 13 residues in the CDR3. The CDR3 region has the DNA TGTGCCAGCAGCCAAGGACCCACCACTGAAGCTTTCTTT. This codes for CASSQGPTTEAFF.

The chain uses TRBV6-1 and TRBJ1-2; weak D call: TRBD1 (5 bases). Trimming removed 5 bases at V and 6 bases at J, with 10 bases between. This CDR3 is 12 amino acids long. The germline CDR1 and CDR2 sequences are MNHNS and SASEGT. The CDR3 coding sequence is TGTGCCAGCAGTTGGGACTCAAATGGCTACACCTTC. Translated: CASSWDSNGYTF.

This clone was found once. This sample includes further DNA sequences coding for the same CDR3. This chain connects TRBV30 to TRBJ1-4; the match to TRBD1 covers 10 bases. V lost 5 bases to trimming and J lost 3 bases; unmatched junction nucleotides: 0. The CDR3 covers 13 residues. Germline values: CDR1 GTSNPN, CDR2 SVGIG (reference sequence). The CDR3 sequence is CAWGQGANEKLFF. The DNA for the CDR3 is TGTGCCTGGGGACAGGGGGCTAATGAAAAACTGTTTTTT. The full variable domain, its missing parts supplied by reference TRBV30 and TRBJ1-4, is SQTIHQWPATLVQPVGSPLSLECTVEGTSNPNLYWYRQAAGRGLQLLFYSVGIGQISSEVPQNLSASRPQDRQFILSSKKLLLSDSGFYLCAWGQGANEKLFFGSGTQLSVL.

This chain connects TRBV11-2 to TRBJ2-7; D is possibly TRBD2 (5 bases). The CDR3 sequence is 14 residues long. V dropped 5 bases and J dropped 5 bases, with 16 bases sitting between them. The germline V gene has CDR1 SGHAT and CDR2 FQNNGV. Here the CDR3 reads CASSPRTLGDEQYF. CDR3 DNA: TGTGCCAGCAGCCCCAGGACCCTGGGAGACGAGCAGTACTTC.

The chain has TRBV2 and TRBJ2-7; D gene uncertain. This CDR3 is built from 16 residues. Germline V gene lookup returns CDR1 SNHLY and CDR2 FYNNEI. Between the trimmed V and J ends, which lost 6 bases and 6 bases, there was a span of 24 bases. In nucleotides, the CDR3 is TGTGCCAGCAGGCTTGGACCGAGGCATGGTTTTGGCGAGCAGTACTTC. Translating it yields CASRLGPRHGFGEQYF.